Sequencing of this TCR beta chain was carried out in a study of T-cell memory formation after mild COVID-19. Overall study: The TCR clusters were mostly specific to one donor. General study points: Clonal second-wave expansions that peaked on day 37 had unconfirmed SARS-CoV-2 specificity. Clones shrinking from day 15 to 85 showed even CD4/CD8 mixes; later expanders tilted CD4+.

TCRdb ran MiXCR on the 5' RACE reads and lists one entry per CDR3 protein. Of roughly 100,000 distinct CDR3 sequences listed, about 15% are singletons. This clonotype has a handful of counts. What it recognizes is unknown. The trim removed 11 bases at V and 4 bases at J, leaving 5 bases unmatched. This CDR3 has 12 residues. Germline values: CDR1 MNHNS, CDR2 SASEGT. Input material: PBMCs or a T cell subset sorted from them (not recorded which). The source of this sequence is a man aged 18 to 30 who had mild COVID-19 (a few samples of this study predate the infection). Cell type and time point are not known. V is TRBV6-1 and J is TRBJ2-5; 9 bases agree with TRBD2. CDR3 loop: CASLGLAETQYF. CDR3 sequence (DNA): TGTGCCTCCCTGGGACTAGCAGAGACCCAGTACTTC.